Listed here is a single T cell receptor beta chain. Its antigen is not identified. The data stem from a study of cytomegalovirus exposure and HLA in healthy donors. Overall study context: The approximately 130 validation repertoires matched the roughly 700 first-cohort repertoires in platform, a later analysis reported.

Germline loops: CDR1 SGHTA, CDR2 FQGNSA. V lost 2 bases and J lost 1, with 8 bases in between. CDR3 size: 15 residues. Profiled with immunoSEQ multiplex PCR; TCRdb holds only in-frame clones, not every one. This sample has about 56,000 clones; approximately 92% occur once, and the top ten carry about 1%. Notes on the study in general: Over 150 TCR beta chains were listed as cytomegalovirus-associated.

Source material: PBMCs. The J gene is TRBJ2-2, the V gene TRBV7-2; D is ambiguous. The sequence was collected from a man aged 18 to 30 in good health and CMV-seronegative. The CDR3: CASSLNALNTGELFF. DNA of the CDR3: TGTGCCAGCAGCTTAAACGCACTGAACACCGGGGAGCTGTTTTTT.